The sequence of this TCR beta chain was determined in a study of regulatory T cells in long-lasting Graves disease (dated by TCRdb to the early 2020s). For context, the study as a whole: Patients with newly diagnosed Graves' disease had been on antithyroid drugs for under 3 months. TCR sequencing covered roughly 13 persistent and 20 or so newly diagnosed Graves' disease patients, 33 samples in total. Persistent Graves' disease patients were compared with newly diagnosed Graves' disease patients by peripheral blood TCR sequencing and RNA sequencing. The study was conducted in China and was registered as a clinical trial.

General study outcomes and caveats: Only peripheral blood was studied, because thyroid tissue, the primary lesion, was inaccessible. More public clonotypes were shared among persistent patients (more than 2,500) than among newly diagnosed patients (roughly 1,000). Sequencing and analysis were limited to the TCR beta chain. Persistent Graves' disease patients showed lower TCR Shannon entropy and fewer highly expanded clones than newly diagnosed patients, suggesting clonal expansion. The small sample size was acknowledged by the authors as a limitation that may reduce accuracy.

Library preparation used multiplex PCR. TCRdb lists the instrument as Illumina HiSeq 4000. iRepertoire HTBI primers and Arm-PCR amplification of CDR3 regions were used to construct TCR beta libraries. Gel purification was performed on PCR products prior to sequencing. The study's own analysis went as follows. Across samples, roughly 60 TRBV and 13 to 15 TRBJ segments were identified and used for gene usage analysis of CDR3 amino acid clonotypes. COPE and FqMerger were used to merge the filtered high-quality paired reads into contigs. BLAST was used to align contigs to the IMGT TRBV, TRBD and TRBJ reference genes, and CDR3 was defined following IMGT. Any clonotype with a frequency above 0.1% was counted as a highly expanded clone. Shannon entropy was used to measure repertoire diversity, and the Gini coefficient was used to measure V-J evenness. A clonotype found in more than one individual was treated as public. The public reads were reprocessed in TCRdb via fastp at Q25 and MiXCR, keeping in-frame beta chains. When rows share a CDR3 protein, they turn into one entry using the most common DNA and genes. These V and J calls rely on TCRdb rather than the paper's analysis. A total of 520,000 or so distinct CDR3 sequences appear in this sample, 12% of them only once. The ten largest clones take up 7.5% to 9% of the sample.

Explained via the paper, the time point label denotes: newly diagnosed GD, antithyroid drugs for less than 3 months. For both TCR sequencing and RNA sequencing, RNA was extracted from PBMCs in TRIzol. The diagnosis of Graves' disease was made according to American Thyroid Association guidelines. Patients were recruited from an endocrinology department in Xi'an, China. Each patient gave around 9 milliliters of peripheral blood, collected in an EDTA anticoagulant tube. Ficoll Paque Plus density gradient separation was used to isolate PBMCs, and no further T cell sorting was done. An Agilent 2100 Bioanalyzer and agarose gel were used to check RNA quality, and a NanoDrop 2000 was used to measure RNA concentration. About this clonotype itself: Its target antigen remains unknown. No much larger clone exists at a distance of one base, and base qualities are not known.

The data were also submitted as part of a second study, on T cells in Graves' hyperthyroidism and ophthalmopathy. The second source states: Stable Graves' hyperthyroidism was defined as no progression to ophthalmopathy during 18 months of follow-up. Hyperthyroidism patients were newly diagnosed, had a disease duration of under 2 months, and were aged 18 to 65 years. The study excluded patients with uncontrolled infections, other autoimmune diseases, pregnancy or lactation. Diagnoses were based on clinical symptoms, serum thyroxine and TRAb, thyroid ultrasound and orbital computed tomography. For the first round of RT-PCR on the TCR CDR3, the HTBI primer set was used together with the Qiagen OneStep RT-PCR kit. Blood samples also contained most of the expanded thyroid clonotypes (frequency above 0.001), which suggests that blood repertoires may reflect thyroid immune responses. Ophthalmopathy was separated from stable hyperthyroidism by a 13 V-J signature model, with over 85% sensitivity and approximately 81% specificity obtained in cross-validation and 80%/75% obtained in testing. In validation, progression to ophthalmopathy was predicted by the model with about 70% sensitivity and 72.22% specificity, a median of approximately 6.5 months before onset. To identify distinguishing TCR V-J signatures, a discovery cohort of 90 to 100 patients was used, comprising 43 with Graves' ophthalmopathy and approximately 57 with stable Graves' hyperthyroidism. Prospective prediction of ophthalmopathy was tested in an independent validation cohort consisting of fewer than 20 hyperthyroidism patients and some 16 patients who later progressed to ophthalmopathy. The roughly 90 discovery patients were divided at random into training and test sets in a 7:3 ratio. In addition, the study compared T-cell repertoires in thyroid tissue and in blood from 6 or 7 Graves' hyperthyroidism patients. After sampling, hyperthyroidism patients received methimazole starting at 30 mg daily, and ophthalmopathy patients received high-dose intravenous methylprednisolone. A second multiplex PCR round built the libraries, followed by size selection and purification. Libraries were sequenced paired-end with 100 bp reads on an Illumina HiSeq2000. Raw data were processed with SOAPnuke, discarding reads with adapters, uncalled bases, mean Phred below 15, or no exact constant-primer or identifier match. High-quality paired reads were merged using COPE v1.2.5, and each unique nucleotide sequence was defined as a clonotype. Clonotypes were aligned to IMGT TRBV, TRBD and TRBJ reference segments using MiTCR v1.1. Analysis was restricted to V-J combinations with a frequency above 0.0001, which covered just over 98% of repertoires. The TCS score was defined as the ratio of F50 (clonal expansion) to E x V (chaos), calculated using BLOSUM62-based TCRdist between CDR3 peptides within each V-J. Welch's t-statistics and random forest reduced around 520 V-J features to 13, which were used in a naive Bayes classifier (R e1071). No statistical method was used to set the sample size in advance, and investigators knew the group allocation. The paper reports TCR Vbeta CDR3 sequencing of some 140 peripheral blood samples: 40 to 45 ophthalmopathy, about 75 hyperthyroidism and some 17 progressor patients.

The receptor was isolated from a woman aged 25 to 39 with Graves disease. Donor details come from another sample of the same person, matched by shared clones. This sample comprised peripheral blood mononuclear cells (PBMCs), obtained at new diagnosis, from a patient treated with antithyroid drugs.

The CDR3 is CASSLGFSGANVLTF. Here is the DNA: TGTGCCAGCAGCTTAGGGTTTTCCGGGGCCAACGTCCTGACTTTC. The rearrangement joined TRBV7-2 to TRBJ2-6; confidence is insufficient to name the D gene. CDR1 and CDR2 (SGHTA, FQGNSA) derive from the germline V gene. Deletion took 1 base off V and 4 bases off J, with a span of 8 bases between the germline ends. The CDR3 numbers 15 residues from cysteine through phenylalanine. Solely the CDR3 DNA is kept, with 45 bases framed from the first base.